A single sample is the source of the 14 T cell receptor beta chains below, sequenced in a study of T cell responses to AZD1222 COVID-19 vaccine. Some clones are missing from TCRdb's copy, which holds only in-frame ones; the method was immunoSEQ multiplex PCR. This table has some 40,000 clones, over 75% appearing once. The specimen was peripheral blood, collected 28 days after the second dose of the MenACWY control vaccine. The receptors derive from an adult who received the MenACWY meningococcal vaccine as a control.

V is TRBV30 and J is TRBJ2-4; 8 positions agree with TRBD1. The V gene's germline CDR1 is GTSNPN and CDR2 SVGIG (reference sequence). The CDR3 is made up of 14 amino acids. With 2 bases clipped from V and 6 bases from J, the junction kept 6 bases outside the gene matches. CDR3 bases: TGTGCCTGGAGTTCAGGGGGCAGGCGAAACATTCAGTACTTC. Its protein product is CAWSSGGRRNIQYF.

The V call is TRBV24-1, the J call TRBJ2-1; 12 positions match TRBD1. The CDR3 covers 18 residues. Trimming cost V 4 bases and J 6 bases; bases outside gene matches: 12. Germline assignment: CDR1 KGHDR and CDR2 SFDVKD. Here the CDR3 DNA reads TGTGCCACCAGTGACAGGGACAGGGGGCGGGCTGGGTTCAATGAGCAGTTCTTC. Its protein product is CATSDRDRGRAGFNEQFF.

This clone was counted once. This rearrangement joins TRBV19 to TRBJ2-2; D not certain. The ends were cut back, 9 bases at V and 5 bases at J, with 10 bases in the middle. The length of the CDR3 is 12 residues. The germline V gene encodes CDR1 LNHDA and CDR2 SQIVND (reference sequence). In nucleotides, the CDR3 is TGTGCCAGCAGAACCTATACCGGGGAGCTGTTTTTT. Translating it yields CASRTYTGELFF. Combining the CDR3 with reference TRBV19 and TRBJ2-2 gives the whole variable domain DGGITQSPKYLFRKEGQNVTLSCEQNLNHDAMYWYRQDPGQGLRLIYYSQIVNDFQKGDIAEGYSVSREKKESFPLTVTSAQKNPTAFYLCASRTYTGELFFGEGSRLTVL.

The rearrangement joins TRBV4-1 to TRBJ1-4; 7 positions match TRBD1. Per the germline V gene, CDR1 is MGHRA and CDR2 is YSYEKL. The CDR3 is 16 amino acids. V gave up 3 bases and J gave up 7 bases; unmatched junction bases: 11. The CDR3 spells CASSHGRTGVSEKLFF. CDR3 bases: TGCGCCAGCAGCCACGGACGGACAGGCGTGTCTGAAAAACTGTTTTTT.

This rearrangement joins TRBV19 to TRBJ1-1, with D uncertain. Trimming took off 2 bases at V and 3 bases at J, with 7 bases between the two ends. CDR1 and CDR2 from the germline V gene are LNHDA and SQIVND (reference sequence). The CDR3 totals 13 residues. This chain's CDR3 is CASSIHGDTEAFF. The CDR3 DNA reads TGTGCCAGTAGTATACATGGGGACACTGAAGCTTTCTTT. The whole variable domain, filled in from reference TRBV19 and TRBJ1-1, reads DGGITQSPKYLFRKEGQNVTLSCEQNLNHDAMYWYRQDPGQGLRLIYYSQIVNDFQKGDIAEGYSVSREKKESFPLTVTSAQKNPTAFYLCASSIHGDTEAFFGQGTRLTVV.

The DNA for the CDR3 is TGTGCCAGCAGCCCGAGGTCGGGTAACTATGGCTACACCTTC. This encodes CASSPRSGNYGYTF. The chain couples TRBV5-6 to TRBJ1-2, with D unclear. The CDR3 runs to 14 residues. V was cut by 4 bases and J by 1 base, with 11 bases left in between. Germline V gene lookup returns CDR1 SGHDT and CDR2 YYEEEE.

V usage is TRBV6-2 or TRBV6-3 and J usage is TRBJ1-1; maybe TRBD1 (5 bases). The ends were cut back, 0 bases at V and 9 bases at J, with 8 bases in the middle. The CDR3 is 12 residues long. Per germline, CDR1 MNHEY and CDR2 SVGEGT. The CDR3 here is CASSYSGGKAFF. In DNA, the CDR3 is TGTGCCAGCAGTTACTCTGGGGGGAAAGCTTTCTTT.

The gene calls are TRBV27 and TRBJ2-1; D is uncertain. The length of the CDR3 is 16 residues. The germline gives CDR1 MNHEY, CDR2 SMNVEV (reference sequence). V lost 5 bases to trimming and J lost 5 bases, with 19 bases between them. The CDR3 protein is CASSPPPRFLNNEQFF. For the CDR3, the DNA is TGTGCCAGCAGTCCCCCCCCGCGGTTCCTAAACAATGAGCAGTTCTTC.

The CDR3 is CASSEGGLDPKNIQYF. The CDR3 DNA reads TGTGCCAGCAGTGAAGGGGGTCTTGATCCCAAAAACATTCAGTACTTC. J is TRBJ2-4 and V is TRBV25-1, with D possibly being TRBD1 or TRBD2 (5 bases each). CDR1 and CDR2 (germline): MGHDK, SYGVNS. This CDR3 contains 16 residues. Deletions cut 2 bases from V and 2 bases from J, with 13 bases between. The full variable domain, rest sourced from reference TRBV25-1 and TRBJ2-4, is EADIYQTPRYLVIGTGKKITLECSQTMGHDKMYWYQQDPGMELHLIHYSYGVNSTEKGDLSSESTVSRIRTEHFPLTLESARPSHTSQYLCASSEGGLDPKNIQYFGAGTRLSVL.

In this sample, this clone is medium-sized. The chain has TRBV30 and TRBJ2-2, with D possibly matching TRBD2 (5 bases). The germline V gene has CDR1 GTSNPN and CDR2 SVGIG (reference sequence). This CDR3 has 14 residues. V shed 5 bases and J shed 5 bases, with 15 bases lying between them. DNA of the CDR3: TGTGCCTGGGCTCTTGGGTCGGGAACCGGGGAGCTGTTTTTT. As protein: CAWALGSGTGELFF.

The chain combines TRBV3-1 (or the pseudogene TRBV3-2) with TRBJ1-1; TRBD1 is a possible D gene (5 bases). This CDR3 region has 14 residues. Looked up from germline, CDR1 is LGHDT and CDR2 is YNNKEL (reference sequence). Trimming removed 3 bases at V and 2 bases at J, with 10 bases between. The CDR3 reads CASSQKRGNTEAFF. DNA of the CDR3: TGTGCCAGCAGCCAGAAAAGGGGAAACACTGAAGCTTTCTTT.

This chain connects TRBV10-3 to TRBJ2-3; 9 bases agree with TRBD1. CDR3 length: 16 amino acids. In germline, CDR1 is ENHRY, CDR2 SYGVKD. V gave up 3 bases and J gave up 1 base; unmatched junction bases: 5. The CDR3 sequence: CAISDDRGFGTDTQYF. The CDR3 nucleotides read TGTGCCATCAGTGACGACAGGGGGTTTGGCACAGATACGCAGTATTTT.

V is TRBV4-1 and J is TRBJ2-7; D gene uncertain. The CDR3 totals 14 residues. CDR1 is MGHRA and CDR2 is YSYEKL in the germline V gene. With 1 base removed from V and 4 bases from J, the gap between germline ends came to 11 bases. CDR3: CASSQVVPPYEQYF. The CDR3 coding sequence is TGCGCCAGCAGCCAAGTGGTCCCGCCTTACGAGCAGTACTTC.

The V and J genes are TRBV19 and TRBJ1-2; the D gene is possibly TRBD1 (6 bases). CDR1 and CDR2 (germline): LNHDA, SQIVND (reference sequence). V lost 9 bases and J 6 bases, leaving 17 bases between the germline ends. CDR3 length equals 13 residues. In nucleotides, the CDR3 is TGTGCCAGCGAGGGGGACGGCCCCGATGGCTACACCTTC. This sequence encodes CASEGDGPDGYTF.